This TCR beta chain is drawn from a study of blood T cell repertoires in COVID-19. In the study overall: Samples came from the United States, Italy and Spain, spanning acute and convalescent COVID-19. PBMCs, B-cell-depleted T cells, or T cells were the source of the cDNA or gDNA that made up the material.

Seattle researchers signed up patients amid active infection and tracked them longitudinally. Authors' analysis steps: For nucleated cells, counts were estimated from reference gene primer amplification. Profiled with immunoSEQ multiplex PCR; TCRdb holds only in-frame clones, not every one. V, J and clone size are taken as reported in that table, and D and trimming were inferred from the DNA itself. The sample includes some 58,000 clones, about 83% of them seen just once. CDR1 is SGHRS, CDR2 YFSETQ, per germline. The CDR3 extends over 15 amino acids. With 2 bases clipped from V and 1 base from J, the junction kept 3 bases outside the gene matches.

This TCR was recovered from a man aged 45 to 65 with COVID-19, enrolled during active disease. The J gene is TRBJ1-1, the V gene TRBV5-1, with TRBD1 identical over 9 bases. The sample consisted of peripheral blood. CDR3 DNA sequence: TGCGCCAGCAGCTTCAGGACAGGGGAGAACACTGAAGCTTTCTTT. Its translation: CASSFRTGENTEAFF.